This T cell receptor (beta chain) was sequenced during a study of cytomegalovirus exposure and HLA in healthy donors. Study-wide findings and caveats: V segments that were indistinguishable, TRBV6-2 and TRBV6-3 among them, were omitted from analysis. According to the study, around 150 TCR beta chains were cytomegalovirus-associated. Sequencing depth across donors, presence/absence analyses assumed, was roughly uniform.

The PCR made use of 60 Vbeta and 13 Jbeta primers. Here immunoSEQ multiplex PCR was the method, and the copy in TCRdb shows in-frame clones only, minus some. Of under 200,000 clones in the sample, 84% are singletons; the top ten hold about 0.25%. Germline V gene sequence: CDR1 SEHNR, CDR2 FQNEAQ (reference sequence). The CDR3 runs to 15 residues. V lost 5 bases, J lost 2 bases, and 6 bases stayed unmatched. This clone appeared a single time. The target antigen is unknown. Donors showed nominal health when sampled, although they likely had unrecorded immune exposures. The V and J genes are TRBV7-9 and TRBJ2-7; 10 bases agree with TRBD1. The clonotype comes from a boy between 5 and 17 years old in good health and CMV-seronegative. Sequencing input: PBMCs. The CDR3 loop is CASSAPGQGTYEQYF. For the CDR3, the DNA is TGTGCCAGCAGCGCACCGGGACAGGGGACCTACGAGCAGTACTTC.